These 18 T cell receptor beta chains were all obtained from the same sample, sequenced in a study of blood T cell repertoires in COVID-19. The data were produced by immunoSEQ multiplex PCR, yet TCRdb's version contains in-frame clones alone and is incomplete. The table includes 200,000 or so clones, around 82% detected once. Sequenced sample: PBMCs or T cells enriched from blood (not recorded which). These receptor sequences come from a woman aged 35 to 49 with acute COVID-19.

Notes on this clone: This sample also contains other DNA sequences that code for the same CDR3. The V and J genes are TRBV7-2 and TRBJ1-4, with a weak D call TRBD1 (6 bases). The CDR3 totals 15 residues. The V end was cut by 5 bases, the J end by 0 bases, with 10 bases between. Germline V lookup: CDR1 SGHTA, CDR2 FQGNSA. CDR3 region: CASSPRQATNEKLFF. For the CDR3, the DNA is TGTGCCAGCAGCCCACGACAGGCAACTAATGAAAAACTGTTTTTT.

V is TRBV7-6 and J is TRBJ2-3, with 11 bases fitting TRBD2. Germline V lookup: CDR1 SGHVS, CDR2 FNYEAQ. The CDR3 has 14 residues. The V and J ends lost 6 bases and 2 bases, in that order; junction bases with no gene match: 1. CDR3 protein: CASRLAGATDTQYF. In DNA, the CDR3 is TGTGCCAGCAGACTAGCGGGGGCCACAGATACGCAGTATTTT.

The CDR3 loop reads CASSYSTGQYGYTF. The CDR3, as DNA: TGTGCCAGCAGTTACTCGACAGGGCAGTATGGCTACACCTTC. This chain uses TRBV6-5 with TRBJ1-2; 7 nucleotides line up with TRBD1. The CDR3 runs to 14 residues. Germline lookup yields CDR1 MNHEY and CDR2 SVGAGI. The ends lost 0 bases at V and 5 bases at J; junction bases unmatched: 3.

This CDR3 is CASSLAKRLQGIRNTGELFF. Written as DNA, the CDR3 is TGTGCCAGCAGTTTAGCCAAGCGCCTACAGGGGATAAGGAACACCGGGGAGCTGTTTTTT. The chain carries TRBV27 and TRBJ2-2, with TRBD1 matching 7 bases. CDR3 size: 20 residues. CDR1 MNHEY and CDR2 SMNVEV come from the germline V gene (reference sequence). J was trimmed by 1 base and V by 2 bases; bases with no gene match: 16.

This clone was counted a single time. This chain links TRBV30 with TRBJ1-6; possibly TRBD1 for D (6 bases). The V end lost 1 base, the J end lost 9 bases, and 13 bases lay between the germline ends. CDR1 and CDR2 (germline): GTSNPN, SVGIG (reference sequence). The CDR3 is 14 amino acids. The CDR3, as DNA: TGTGCCTGGAGTGCCGGGACATATGGTTCACCCCTCCACTTT. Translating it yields CAWSAGTYGSPLHF.

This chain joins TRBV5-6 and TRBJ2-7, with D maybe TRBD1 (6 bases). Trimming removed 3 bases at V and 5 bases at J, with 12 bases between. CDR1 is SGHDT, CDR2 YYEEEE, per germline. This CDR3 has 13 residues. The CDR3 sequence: CASSSYRVDEQYF. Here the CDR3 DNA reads TGTGCCAGCAGCTCCTACAGGGTCGACGAGCAGTACTTC.

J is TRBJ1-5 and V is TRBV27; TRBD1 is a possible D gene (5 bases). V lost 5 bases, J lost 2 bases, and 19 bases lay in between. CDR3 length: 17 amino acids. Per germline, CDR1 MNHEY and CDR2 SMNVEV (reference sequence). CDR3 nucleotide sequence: TGTGCCAGCAGTCCCGAACTTTCCGGGGGTGGCAATCAGCCCCAGCATTTT. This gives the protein CASSPELSGGGNQPQHF.

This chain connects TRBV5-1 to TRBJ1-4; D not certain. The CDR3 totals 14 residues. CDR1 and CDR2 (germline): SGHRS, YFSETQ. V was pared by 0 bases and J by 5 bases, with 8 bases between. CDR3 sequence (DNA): TGCGCCAGCAGCTTGGTAACACAGAATGAAAAACTGTTTTTT. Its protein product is CASSLVTQNEKLFF.

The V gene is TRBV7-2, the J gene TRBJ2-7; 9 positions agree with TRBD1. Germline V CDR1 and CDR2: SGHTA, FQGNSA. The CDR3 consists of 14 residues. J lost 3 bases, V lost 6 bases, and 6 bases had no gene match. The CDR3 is CASSSPGQGYEQYF. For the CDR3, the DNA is TGTGCCAGCAGTTCGCCGGGACAGGGCTACGAGCAGTACTTC. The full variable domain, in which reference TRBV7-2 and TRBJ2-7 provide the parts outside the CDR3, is GAGVSQSPSNKVTEKGKDVELRCDPISGHTALYWYRQSLGQGLEFLIYFQGNSAPDKSGLPSDRFSAERTGGSVSTLTIQRTQQEDSAVYLCASSSPGQGYEQYFGPGTRLTVT.

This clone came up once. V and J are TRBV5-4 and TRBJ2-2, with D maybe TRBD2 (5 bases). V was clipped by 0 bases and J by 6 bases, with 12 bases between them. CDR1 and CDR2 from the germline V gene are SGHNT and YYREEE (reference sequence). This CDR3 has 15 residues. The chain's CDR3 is CASSLGGGLAGELFF. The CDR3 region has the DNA TGTGCCAGCAGCTTGGGAGGAGGTTTGGCCGGGGAGCTGTTTTTT.

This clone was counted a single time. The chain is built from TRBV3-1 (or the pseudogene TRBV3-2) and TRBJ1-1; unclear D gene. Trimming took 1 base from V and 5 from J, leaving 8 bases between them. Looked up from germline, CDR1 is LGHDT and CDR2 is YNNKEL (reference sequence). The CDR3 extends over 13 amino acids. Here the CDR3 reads CASSQGWATEAFF. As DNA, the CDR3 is TGTGCCAGCAGCCAAGGGTGGGCGACTGAAGCTTTCTTT.

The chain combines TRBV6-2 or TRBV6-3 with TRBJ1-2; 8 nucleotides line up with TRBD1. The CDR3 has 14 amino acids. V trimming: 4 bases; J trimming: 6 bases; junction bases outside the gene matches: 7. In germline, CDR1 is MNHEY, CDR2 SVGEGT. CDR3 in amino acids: CASSFRGQLNGYTF. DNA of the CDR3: TGTGCCAGCAGTTTCAGGGGGCAGCTGAATGGCTACACCTTC.

The CDR3 sequence: CASSQGLAGSDEQFF. In nucleotides, the CDR3 is TGTGCCAGCAGCCAAGGACTAGCGGGCTCCGATGAGCAGTTCTTC. The chain couples TRBV5-8 to TRBJ2-1; 11 bases fit TRBD2. The CDR3 length is 15 residues. V trimming: 4 bases; J trimming: 8 bases; junction bases outside the gene matches: 8. Germline assignment: CDR1 SGHTS and CDR2 YDEGEE.

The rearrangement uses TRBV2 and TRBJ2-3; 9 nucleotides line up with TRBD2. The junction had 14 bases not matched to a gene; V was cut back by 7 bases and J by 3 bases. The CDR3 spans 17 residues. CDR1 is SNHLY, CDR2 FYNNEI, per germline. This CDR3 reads CASTKGRLAGRTDTQYF. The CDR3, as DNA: TGTGCCAGCACCAAGGGAAGGCTAGCGGGGAGAACAGATACGCAGTATTTT.

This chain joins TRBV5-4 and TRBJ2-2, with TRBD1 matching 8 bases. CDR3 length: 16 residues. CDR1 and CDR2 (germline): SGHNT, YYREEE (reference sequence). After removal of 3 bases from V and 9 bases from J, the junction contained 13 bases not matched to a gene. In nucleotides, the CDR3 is TGTGCCAGCAGCTCGGAACTCGGACAGGGTGGCCGGGAGCTGTTTTTT. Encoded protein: CASSSELGQGGRELFF.

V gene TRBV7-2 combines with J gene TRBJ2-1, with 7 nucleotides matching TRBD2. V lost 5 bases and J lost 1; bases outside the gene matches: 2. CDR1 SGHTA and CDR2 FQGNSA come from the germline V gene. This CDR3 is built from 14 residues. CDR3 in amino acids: CASSKRGSYNEQFF. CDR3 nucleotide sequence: TGTGCCAGCAGCAAGCGGGGTTCCTACAATGAGCAGTTCTTC.

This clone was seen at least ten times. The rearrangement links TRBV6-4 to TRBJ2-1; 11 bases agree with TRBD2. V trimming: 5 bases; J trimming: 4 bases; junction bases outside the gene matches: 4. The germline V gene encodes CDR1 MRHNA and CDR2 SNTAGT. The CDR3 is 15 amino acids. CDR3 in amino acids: CASSSGTSGYNEQFF. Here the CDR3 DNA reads TGTGCCAGCAGTTCCGGGACTAGCGGATACAATGAGCAGTTCTTC.

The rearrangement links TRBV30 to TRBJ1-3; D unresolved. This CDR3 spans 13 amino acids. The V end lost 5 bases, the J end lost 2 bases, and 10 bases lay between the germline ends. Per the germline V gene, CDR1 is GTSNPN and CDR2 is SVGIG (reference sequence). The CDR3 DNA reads TGTGCCTGGGTCTCGGTAACTGGAAACACCATATATTTT. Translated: CAWVSVTGNTIYF.